This entry features one T cell receptor beta chain sequence. In the original processing: Nucleated cell counts were estimated from reference gene primer amplification. The repertoire was sequenced with immunoSEQ multiplex PCR; TCRdb's copy has only in-frame clones and lacks some. From that table come the V and J calls and clone size; the DNA was used to work out D and trimming. The sample lists about 260,000 clones, about 85% occurring once. This entry comes from a study of blood T cell repertoires in COVID-19. Study in general: Some COVID-19 samples were acute and others convalescent; all came from the United States, Italy and Spain. PBMCs, B-cell-depleted T cells, or T cells were the source of the cDNA or gDNA that made up the material.

Germline-derived CDR1 and CDR2 are LNHDA and SQIVND (reference sequence). The CDR3 length is 16 residues. Trimming took 3 bases from V and 4 from J; bases not matched to a gene: 9. The V and J genes are TRBV19 and TRBJ2-5; 9 nucleotides line up with TRBD2. The TCR comes from a man aged 55 to 69 who had recovered from COVID-19. The sample taken for sequencing was peripheral blood. CDR3 in amino acids: CASSISAGGIGETQYF. DNA of the CDR3: TGTGCCAGTAGTATCTCAGCGGGGGGTATCGGAGAGACCCAGTACTTC.